What follows describes a single T cell receptor beta chain. The sample belongs to a study of T cells after somatic rescue of genetic block. Per germline, CDR1 MNHNY and CDR2 SVGAGI (reference sequence). V gave up 2 bases and J gave up 9 bases, with 14 bases separating them. CDR3 length equals 14 residues. Here immunoSEQ multiplex PCR was the method, and the copy in TCRdb shows in-frame clones only, minus some. Here the sample spans fewer than 15,000 clones, 65% to 85% being singletons. The TCR sequence derives from a boy aged 5-17 years. The sample comprised peripheral blood mononuclear cells (PBMCs). V is TRBV6-6 and J is TRBJ2-1, with D unresolved. The CDR3 nucleotides read TGTGCCAGCAGTTACGAGTGGGCACAGAGTGAGCAGTTCTTC. This encodes CASSYEWAQSEQFF.